This T cell receptor beta chain was obtained from a study of shared clonotypes between healthy human individuals. Germline V gives CDR1 ENHRY, CDR2 SYGVKD. This CDR3 is 15 amino acids long. V was clipped by 0 bases and J by 2 bases, with 10 bases between them. The protocol was immunoSEQ multiplex PCR, while the TCRdb copy is restricted to in-frame clones and leaves out a portion. The data show about 2 million clones, about 95% seen once. CD8 cells regarded as naive lacked CD45RO, were positively chosen for CCR7, and omitted terminally differentiated effector memory CD45RA+ cells. Specimen: naive CD8+ T cells sorted from blood. This receptor was taken from a man between 18 and 35 years old in good health. This rearrangement joins TRBV10-3 to TRBJ2-5; no clear D gene. The CDR3 nucleotides are TGTGCCATCAGTGAGTCCCCCGTCCCTCAAGAGACCCAGTACTTC. Its protein product is CAISESPVPQETQYF.